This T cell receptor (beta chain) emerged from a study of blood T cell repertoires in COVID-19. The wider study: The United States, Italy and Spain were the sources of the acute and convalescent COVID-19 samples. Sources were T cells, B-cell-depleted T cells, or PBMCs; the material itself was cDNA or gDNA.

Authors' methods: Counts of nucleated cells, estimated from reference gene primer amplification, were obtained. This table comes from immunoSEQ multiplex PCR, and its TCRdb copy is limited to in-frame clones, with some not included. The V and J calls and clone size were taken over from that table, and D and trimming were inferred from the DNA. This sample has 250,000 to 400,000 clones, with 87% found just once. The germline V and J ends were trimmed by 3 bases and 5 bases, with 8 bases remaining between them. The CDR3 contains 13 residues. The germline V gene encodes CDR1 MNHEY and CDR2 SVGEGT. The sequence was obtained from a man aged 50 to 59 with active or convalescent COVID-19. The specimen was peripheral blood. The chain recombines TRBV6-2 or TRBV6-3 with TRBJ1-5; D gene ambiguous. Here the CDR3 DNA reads TGTGCCAGCAGTTATAAACCAGATCAGCCCCAGCATTTT. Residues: CASSYKPDQPQHF.